Given below is one TCR beta chain in context. Its antigen is not identified. Germline lookup yields CDR1 SGDLS and CDR2 YYNGEE. This CDR3 has 15 residues. V was shortened by 2 bases and J by 3 bases, with 15 bases between the two germline ends. The assay used deep level. The protocol was immunoSEQ multiplex PCR, while the TCRdb copy is restricted to in-frame clones and leaves out a portion. The data contain 2,500,000 or so clones, over 85% of them seen just once; the ten biggest clones take up approximately 0.35%. The sample belongs to a study of shared clonotypes between healthy human individuals. Study-wide results and caveats: Collection of samples was limited to blood; tissue repertoires likely differ. Of the naive CD4 clonotypes, around 5% were shared across a handful of donors. An expected dependence of interdonor clonotype sharing on sequencing depth was noted.

The receptor's source is a man aged 18 to 30 in good health. Some clones in this sample may be carry-over from other donors' samples. Sequenced input: naive CD4+ T cells from PBMCs. Subset meaning: CD45RA+ positively selected. The rearrangement links TRBV9 to TRBJ2-7; D may be TRBD1 or TRBD2 (5 bases each). The CDR3, as DNA: TGTGCCAGCAGCGTCGCAGGGACCGAACTCTACGAGCAGTACTTC. Residues: CASSVAGTELYEQYF.